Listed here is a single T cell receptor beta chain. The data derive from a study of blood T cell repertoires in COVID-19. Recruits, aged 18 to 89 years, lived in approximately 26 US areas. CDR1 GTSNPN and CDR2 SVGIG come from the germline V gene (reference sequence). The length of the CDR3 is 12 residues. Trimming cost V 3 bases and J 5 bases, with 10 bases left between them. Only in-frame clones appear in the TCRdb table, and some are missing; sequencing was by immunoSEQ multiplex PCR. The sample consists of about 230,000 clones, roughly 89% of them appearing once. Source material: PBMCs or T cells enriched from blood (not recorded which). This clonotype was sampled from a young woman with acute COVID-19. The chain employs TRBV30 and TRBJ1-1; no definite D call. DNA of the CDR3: TGTGCCTGGAGCTTGAGGGCTACTGAAGCTTTCTTT. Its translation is CAWSLRATEAFF. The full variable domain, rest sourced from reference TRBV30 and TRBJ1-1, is SQTIHQWPATLVQPVGSPLSLECTVEGTSNPNLYWYRQAAGRGLQLLFYSVGIGQISSEVPQNLSASRPQDRQFILSSKKLLLSDSGFYLCAWSLRATEAFFGQGTRLTVV.